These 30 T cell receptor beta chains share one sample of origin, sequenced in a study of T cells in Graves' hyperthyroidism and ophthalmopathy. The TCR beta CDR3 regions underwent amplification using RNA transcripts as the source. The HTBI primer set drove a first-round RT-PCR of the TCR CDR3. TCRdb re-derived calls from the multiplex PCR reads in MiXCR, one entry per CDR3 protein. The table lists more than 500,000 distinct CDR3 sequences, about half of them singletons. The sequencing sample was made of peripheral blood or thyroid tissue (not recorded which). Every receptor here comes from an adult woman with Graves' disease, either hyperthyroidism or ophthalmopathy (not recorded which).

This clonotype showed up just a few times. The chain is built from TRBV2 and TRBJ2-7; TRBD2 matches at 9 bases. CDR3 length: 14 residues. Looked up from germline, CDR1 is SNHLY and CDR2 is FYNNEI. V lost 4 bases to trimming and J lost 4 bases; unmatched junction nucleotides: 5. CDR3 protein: CASSVGGREYEQYF. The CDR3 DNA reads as TGTGCCAGCAGTGTTGGCGGGAGGGAGTACGAGCAGTACTTC.

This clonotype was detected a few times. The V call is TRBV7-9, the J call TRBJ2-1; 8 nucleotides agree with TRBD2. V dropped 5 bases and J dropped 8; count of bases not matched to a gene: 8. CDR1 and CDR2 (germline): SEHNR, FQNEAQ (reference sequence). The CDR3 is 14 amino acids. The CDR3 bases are TGTGCCAGCAGCCTTAGCGGGGCTAAGGATGAGCAGTTCTTC. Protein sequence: CASSLSGAKDEQFF.

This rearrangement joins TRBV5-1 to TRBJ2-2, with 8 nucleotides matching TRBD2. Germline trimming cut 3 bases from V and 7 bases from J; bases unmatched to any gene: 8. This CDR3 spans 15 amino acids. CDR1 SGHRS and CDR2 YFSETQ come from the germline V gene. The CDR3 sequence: CASSSGTRAGGELFF. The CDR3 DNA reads TGCGCCAGCAGCTCCGGGACTAGAGCGGGCGGGGAGCTGTTTTTT.

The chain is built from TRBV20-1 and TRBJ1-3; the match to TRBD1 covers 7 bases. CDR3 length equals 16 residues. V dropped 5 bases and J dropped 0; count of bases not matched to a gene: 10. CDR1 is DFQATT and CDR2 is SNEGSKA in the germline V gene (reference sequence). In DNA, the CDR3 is TGCAGTGCTCCCGACACACCAGGGGGCTCTGGAAACACCATATATTTT. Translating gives CSAPDTPGGSGNTIYF.

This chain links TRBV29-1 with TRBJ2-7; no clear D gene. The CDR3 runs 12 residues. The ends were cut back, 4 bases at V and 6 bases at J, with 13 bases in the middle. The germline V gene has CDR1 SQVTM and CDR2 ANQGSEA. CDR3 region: CSVVQSVGEQYF. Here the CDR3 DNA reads TGCAGCGTTGTTCAAAGCGTTGGCGAGCAGTACTTC.

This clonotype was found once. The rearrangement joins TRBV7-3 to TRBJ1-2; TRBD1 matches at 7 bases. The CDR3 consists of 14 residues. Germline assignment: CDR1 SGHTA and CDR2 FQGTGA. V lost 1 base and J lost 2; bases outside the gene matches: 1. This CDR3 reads CASSLIGGNYGYTF. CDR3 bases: TGTGCCAGCAGCTTAATAGGGGGCAACTATGGCTACACCTTC.

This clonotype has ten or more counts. The CDR3 protein is CASSIRQGSYEQYF. CDR3 DNA: TGCGCCAGCAGCATCCGACAGGGCTCCTACGAGCAGTACTTC. V is TRBV5-1 and J is TRBJ2-7; 7 bases align to TRBD1. Germline V gene lookup returns CDR1 SGHRS and CDR2 YFSETQ. The trim removed 4 bases at V and 0 bases at J, leaving 4 bases unmatched. CDR3 size: 14 residues.

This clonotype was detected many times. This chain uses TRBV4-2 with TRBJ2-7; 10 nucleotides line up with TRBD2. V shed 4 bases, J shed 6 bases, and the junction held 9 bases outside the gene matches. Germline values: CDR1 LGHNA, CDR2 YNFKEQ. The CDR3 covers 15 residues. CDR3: CASSLDLAGVSEQYF. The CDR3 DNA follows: TGTGCCAGCAGCCTGGACCTAGCGGGAGTAAGCGAGCAGTACTTC.

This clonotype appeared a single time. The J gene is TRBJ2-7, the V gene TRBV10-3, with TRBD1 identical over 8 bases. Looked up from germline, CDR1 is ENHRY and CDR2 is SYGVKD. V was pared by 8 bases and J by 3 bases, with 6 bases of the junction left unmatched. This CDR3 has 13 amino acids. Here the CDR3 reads CAIRQGAIYEQYF. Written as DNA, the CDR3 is TGTGCCATCCGGCAGGGGGCTATCTACGAGCAGTACTTC.

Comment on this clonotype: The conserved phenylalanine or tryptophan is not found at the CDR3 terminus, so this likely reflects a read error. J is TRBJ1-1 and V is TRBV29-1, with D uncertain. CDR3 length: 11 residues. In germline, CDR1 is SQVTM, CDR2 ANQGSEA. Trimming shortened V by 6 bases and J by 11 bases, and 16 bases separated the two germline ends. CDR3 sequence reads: CSVLLRGLAFL. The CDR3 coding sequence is TGCAGCGTCCTATTGAGAGGGTTGGCTTTCCTT.

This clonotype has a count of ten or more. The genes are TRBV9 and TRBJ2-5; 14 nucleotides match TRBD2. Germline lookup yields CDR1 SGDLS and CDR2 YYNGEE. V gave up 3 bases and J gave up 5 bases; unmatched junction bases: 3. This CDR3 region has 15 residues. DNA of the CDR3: TGTGCCAGCAGCGCCGGGACTAGCGGGAGTGAGACCCAGTACTTC. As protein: CASSAGTSGSETQYF.

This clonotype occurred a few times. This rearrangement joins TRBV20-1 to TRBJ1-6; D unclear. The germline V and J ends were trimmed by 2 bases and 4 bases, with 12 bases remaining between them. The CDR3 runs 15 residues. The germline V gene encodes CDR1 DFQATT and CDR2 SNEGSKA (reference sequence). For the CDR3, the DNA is TGCAGTGCTAGATCATCTGGGGATTATAATTCACCCCTCCACTTT. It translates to CSARSSGDYNSPLHF.

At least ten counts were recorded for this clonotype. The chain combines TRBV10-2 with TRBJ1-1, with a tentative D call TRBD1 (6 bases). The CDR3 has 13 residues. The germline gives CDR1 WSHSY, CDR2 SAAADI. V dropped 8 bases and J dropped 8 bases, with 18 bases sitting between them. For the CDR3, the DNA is TGCGCCAGCGGACAGACTGAAGTAAGGGAAGCTTTCTTT. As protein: CASGQTEVREAFF.

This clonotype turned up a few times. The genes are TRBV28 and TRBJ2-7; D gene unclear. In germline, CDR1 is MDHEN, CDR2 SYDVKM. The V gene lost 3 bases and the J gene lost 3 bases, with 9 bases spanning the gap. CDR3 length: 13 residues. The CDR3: CASSFTRNYEQYF. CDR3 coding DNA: TGTGCCAGCAGTTTTACGCGGAACTACGAGCAGTACTTC.

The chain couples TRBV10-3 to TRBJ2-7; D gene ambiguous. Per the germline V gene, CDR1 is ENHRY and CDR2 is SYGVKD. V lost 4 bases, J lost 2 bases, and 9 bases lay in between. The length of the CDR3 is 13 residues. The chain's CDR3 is CAISVGYTYEQYF. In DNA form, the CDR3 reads TGTGCCATCAGTGTGGGCTACACCTACGAGCAGTACTTC.

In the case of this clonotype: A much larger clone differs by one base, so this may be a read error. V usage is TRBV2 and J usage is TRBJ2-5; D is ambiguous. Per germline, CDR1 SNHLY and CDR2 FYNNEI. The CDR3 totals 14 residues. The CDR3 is CAIVELGKQETRYF. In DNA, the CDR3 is TGTGCCATCGTTGAACTGGGAAAACAAGAGACCCGGTACTTC.

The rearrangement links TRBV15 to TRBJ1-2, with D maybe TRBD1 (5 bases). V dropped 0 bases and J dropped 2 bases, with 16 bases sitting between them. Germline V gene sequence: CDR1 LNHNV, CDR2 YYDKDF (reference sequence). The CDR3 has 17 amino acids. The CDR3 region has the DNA TGTGCCACCAGCAGAGATTTGTCAAGGGGCGCCAACTATGGCTACACCTTC. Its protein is CATSRDLSRGANYGYTF. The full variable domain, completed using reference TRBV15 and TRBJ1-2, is DAMVIQNPRYQVTQFGKPVTLSCSQTLNHNVMYWYQQKSSQAPKLLFHYYDKDFNNEADTPDNFQSRRPNTSFCFLDIRSPGLGDTAMYLCATSRDLSRGANYGYTFGSGTRLTVV.

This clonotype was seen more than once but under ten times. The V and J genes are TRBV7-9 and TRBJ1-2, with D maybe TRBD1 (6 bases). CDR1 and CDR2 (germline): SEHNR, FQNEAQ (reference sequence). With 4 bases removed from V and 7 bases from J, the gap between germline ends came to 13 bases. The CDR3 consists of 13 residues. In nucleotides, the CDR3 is TGTGCCAGCAGCTATGGACAGTTGTTTGGCTACACCTTC. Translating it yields CASSYGQLFGYTF.

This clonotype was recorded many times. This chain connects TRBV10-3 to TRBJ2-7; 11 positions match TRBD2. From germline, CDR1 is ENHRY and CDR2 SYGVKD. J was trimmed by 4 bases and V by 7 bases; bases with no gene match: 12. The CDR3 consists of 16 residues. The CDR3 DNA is TGTGCCATCATGAGCACTAGCGGGAGTAACATGTACGAGCAGTACTTC. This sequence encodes CAIMSTSGSNMYEQYF.

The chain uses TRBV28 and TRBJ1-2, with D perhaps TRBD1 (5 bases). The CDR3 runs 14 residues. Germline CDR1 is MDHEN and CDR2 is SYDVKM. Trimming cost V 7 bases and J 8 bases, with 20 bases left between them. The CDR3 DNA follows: TGTGCCAGCATATCGCTCGGGCACGGGGGGGGCTACACCTTC. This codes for CASISLGHGGGYTF.

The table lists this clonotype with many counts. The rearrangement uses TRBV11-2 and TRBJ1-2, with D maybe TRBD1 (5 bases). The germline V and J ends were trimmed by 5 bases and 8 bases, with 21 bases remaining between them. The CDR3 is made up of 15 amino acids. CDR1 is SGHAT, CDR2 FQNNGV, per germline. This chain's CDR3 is CASSRGRGRPGGYTF. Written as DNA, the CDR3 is TGTGCCAGCAGCCGAGGCCGGGGCCGGCCAGGAGGCTACACCTTC.

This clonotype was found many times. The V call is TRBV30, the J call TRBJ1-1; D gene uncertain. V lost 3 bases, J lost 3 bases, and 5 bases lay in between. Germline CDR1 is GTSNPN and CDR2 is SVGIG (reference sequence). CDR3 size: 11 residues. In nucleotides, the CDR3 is TGTGCCTGGAGAGGGCACACTGAAGCTTTCTTT. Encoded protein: CAWRGHTEAFF. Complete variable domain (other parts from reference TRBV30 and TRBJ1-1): SQTIHQWPATLVQPVGSPLSLECTVEGTSNPNLYWYRQAAGRGLQLLFYSVGIGQISSEVPQNLSASRPQDRQFILSSKKLLLSDSGFYLCAWRGHTEAFFGQGTRLTVV.

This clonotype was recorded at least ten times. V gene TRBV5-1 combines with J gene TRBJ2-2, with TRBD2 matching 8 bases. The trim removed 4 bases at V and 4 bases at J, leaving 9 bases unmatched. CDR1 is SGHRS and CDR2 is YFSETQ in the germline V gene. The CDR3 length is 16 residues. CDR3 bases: TGCGCCAGCAGCATACCTCTTAGCGGGACCACCGGGGAGCTGTTTTTT. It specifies CASSIPLSGTTGELFF.

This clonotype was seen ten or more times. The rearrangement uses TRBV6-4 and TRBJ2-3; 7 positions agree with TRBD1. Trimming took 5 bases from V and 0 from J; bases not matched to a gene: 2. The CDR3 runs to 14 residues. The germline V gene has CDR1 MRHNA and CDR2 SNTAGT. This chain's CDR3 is CASSQTGSTDTQYF. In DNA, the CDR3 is TGTGCCAGCAGTCAGACAGGGAGCACAGATACGCAGTATTTT.

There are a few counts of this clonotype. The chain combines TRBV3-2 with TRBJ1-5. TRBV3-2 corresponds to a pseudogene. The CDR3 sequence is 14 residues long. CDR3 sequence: CASSQGQEGRPQHF. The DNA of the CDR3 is TGTGCCAGCAGCCAAGGGCAGGAGGGGAGACCCCAGCATTTT.

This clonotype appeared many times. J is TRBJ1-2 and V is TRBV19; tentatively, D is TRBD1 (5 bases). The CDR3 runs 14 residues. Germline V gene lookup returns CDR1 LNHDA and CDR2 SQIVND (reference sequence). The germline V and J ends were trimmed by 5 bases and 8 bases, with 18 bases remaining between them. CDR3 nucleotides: TGTGCCAGTAGTTCGGGGCAGGCCTTTAGCGGCTACACCTTC. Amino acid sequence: CASSSGQAFSGYTF.

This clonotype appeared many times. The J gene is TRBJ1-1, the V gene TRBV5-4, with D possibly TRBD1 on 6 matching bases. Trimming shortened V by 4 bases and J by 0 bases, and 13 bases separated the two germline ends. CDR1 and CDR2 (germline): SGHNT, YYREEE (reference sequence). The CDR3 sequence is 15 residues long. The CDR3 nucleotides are TGTGCCAGCAGCGCAAGACAGGAATTGAACACTGAAGCTTTCTTT. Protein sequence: CASSARQELNTEAFF.

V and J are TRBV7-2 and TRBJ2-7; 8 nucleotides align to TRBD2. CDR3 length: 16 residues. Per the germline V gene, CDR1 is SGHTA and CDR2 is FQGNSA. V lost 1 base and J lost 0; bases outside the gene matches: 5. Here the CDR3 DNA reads TGTGCCAGCAGCTTAGTTGGGGCGGGAGGCTCCTACGAGCAGTACTTC. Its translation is CASSLVGAGGSYEQYF.

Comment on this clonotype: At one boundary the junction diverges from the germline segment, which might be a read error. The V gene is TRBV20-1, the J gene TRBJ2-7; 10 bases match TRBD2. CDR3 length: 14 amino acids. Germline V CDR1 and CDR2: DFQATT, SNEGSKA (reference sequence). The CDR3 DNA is TGCAGTGCTAGGGCTAGCGGGAGCACCGGGGAGCTGTACTTC. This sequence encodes CSARASGSTGELYF.

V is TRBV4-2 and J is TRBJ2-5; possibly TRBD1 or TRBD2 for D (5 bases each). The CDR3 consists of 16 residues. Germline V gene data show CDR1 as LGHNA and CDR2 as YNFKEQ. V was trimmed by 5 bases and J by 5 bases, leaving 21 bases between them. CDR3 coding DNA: TGTGCCAGCAGCTCAGAGGGGCAGGTCCTTGCGGAGACCCAGTACTTC. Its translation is CASSSEGQVLAETQYF.